This TCR beta chain comes out of a study of cytomegalovirus exposure and HLA in healthy donors. About the study: Most donors, just over 80% of a few hundred genotyped, fell in the Caucasian-associated ancestry cluster.

Whole-study results and caveats: Of the V segments, some could not be distinguished, including TRBV6-2 and TRBV6-3, and were excluded. Researchers reported in a later analysis that a missense DCLRE1C variant was tied to TCR beta V- and J-gene trimming.

This CDR3 region has 18 residues. V lost 2 bases, J lost 3 bases, and 15 bases stayed unmatched. Germline CDR1 is SGHTA and CDR2 is FQGNSA. With respect to this clone: Its target is not known.

The PCR used 60 Vbeta and 13 Jbeta primers. Sequencing was performed with immunoSEQ multiplex PCR; in TCRdb, only in-frame clones are kept and a portion is missing. The repertoire holds about 230,000 clones, with around 80% as singletons. The TCR was taken from a woman in her thirties or forties in good health and CMV-seronegative. The sequencing sample was made of PBMCs. The chain joins TRBV7-2 to TRBJ1-2; 7 bases match TRBD1. CDR3 residues: CASSLIVRVRDSDYGYTF. The CDR3 DNA is TGTGCCAGCAGCTTAATCGTTCGGGTACGGGACAGTGACTATGGCTACACCTTC.